This is a list of T cell receptor beta chains from one sample in a study of PD-L1 blockade in urothelial cancer. Measured with immunoSEQ multiplex PCR; TCRdb has only the in-frame clones, and not every one. The table records approximately 110,000 clones, about 85% of them present only once. The sample was PBMCs, taken around atezolizumab (anti-PD-L1) treatment. These receptors all stem from a man over 45 with urothelial cancer. Both conserved end residues are part of each CDR3. Each record gives: clone size, D gene, J gene, V gene, CDR3 DNA, CDR3 protein. A D gene is named only where the DNA matches it firmly. Only some rows state a clone size, as once, few, many or a class for expanded clones.

- | TRBD2 | TRBJ2-2 | TRBV10-3 | TGTGCCATCAGGGAGCTAGCGGGAGGAATAACCGGGGAGCTGTTTTTT | CAIRELAGGITGELFF
many | - | TRBJ2-7 | TRBV27 | TGTGCCAGCAGTTCTACCGGGACTTTGCACGAGCAGTACTTC | CASSSTGTLHEQYF
- | - | TRBJ2-6 | TRBV19 | TGTGCCAGTAGTTTGCAAAAGACAAATCACAAACGGGCCAACGTCCTGACTTTC | CASSLQKTNHKRANVLTF
- | - | TRBJ1-4 | TRBV30 | TGTGCCTGGGGGGTGCGGGGGGCCATTGAAAAACTGTTTTTT | CAWGVRGAIEKLFF
few | TRBD2 | TRBJ2-2 | TRBV5-1 | TGCGCCAGCCGTCCTAGCGGGGGCGGGGAGCTGTTTTTT | CASRPSGGGELFF
- | TRBD1 | TRBJ1-2 | TRBV28 | TGTGCCAGCAGATCGCCGGGACAGGGCTTTGACACCTTC | CASRSPGQGFDTF
- | - | TRBJ1-6 | TRBV15 | TGTGCCACCAGCAGAGATCCAAATTCACCCCTCCACTTT | CATSRDPNSPLHF
few | TRBD1 | TRBJ1-1 | TRBV18 | TGTGCCAGCTCACTGTCGACAGGGCAAACTGAAGCTTTCTTT | CASSLSTGQTEAFF
few | - | TRBJ1-6 | TRBV7-9 | TGTGCCAGCAGCTTAGGTGACAGAGTTAATTCACCCCTCCACTTT | CASSLGDRVNSPLHF
- | - | TRBJ1-4 | TRBV28 | TGTGCCAGCAGTTTAGGACAGTTCATGACAACTAATGAAAAACTGTTTTTT | CASSLGQFMTTNEKLFF
- | TRBD2 | TRBJ2-1 | TRBV9 | TGTGCCAGCAGCCTGCGAGGGGCTCAGGGTAGCGGGAGCGATCAGCAGTTCTTC | CASSLRGAQGSGSDQQFF
- | - | TRBJ1-4 | TRBV2 | TGTGCCAGCAGTCCACCGCGGGGGCCCTATGAAAAACTGTTTTTT | CASSPPRGPYEKLFF
- | - | TRBJ1-6 | TRBV11-2 | TGTGCCAGCAGCTTAGATCTTCCTTCAGGATATAATTCACCCCTCCACTTT | CASSLDLPSGYNSPLHF
- | TRBD2 | TRBJ2-5 | TRBV7-2 | TGTGCCAGCAGCCGGCGGGAGGGGTATGAAGAGACCCAGTACTTC | CASSRREGYEETQYF
once | - | TRBJ1-1 | TRBV6-5 | TGTGCCAGCAGTAACCTGGACAGACTCGGGGCTGAAGCTTTCTTT | CASSNLDRLGAEAFF
- | - | TRBJ2-5 | TRBV18 | TGTGCCAGCTCAAACAATGGGGGCCACCAAGAGACCCAGTACTTC | CASSNNGGHQETQYF
- | TRBD1 | TRBJ1-5 | TRBV28 | TGTGCCAGCAGTTTCTCTGGGACAGGAACCGGTAGCAATCAGCCCCAGCATTTT | CASSFSGTGTGSNQPQHF
once | - | TRBJ1-6 | TRBV30 | TGTGCCTGGAGTCCCCACGGGCCCCCTCCAGGGGCCCGTTCACCCCTCCACTTT | CAWSPHGPPPGARSPLHF
many | TRBD1 | TRBJ2-6 | TRBV11-2 | TGTGCCAGCAGCAAACAGGGGATGACGGCCGGGGCCAACGTCCTGACTTTC | CASSKQGMTAGANVLTF
- | TRBD2 | TRBJ2-7 | TRBV7-8 | TGTGCCAGCAGCCGCCTAGCGGGAGTATCCTACGAGCAGTACTTC | CASSRLAGVSYEQYF
- | TRBD2 | TRBJ2-5 | TRBV28 | TGTGCCAGCACACGACTAGCCCAAGAGACCCAGTACTTC | CASTRLAQETQYF
- | TRBD2 | TRBJ2-1 | TRBV2 | TGTGCCAGCAGTGAACTAGCGGGTACCTACAATGAGCAGTTCTTC | CASSELAGTYNEQFF
- | - | TRBJ1-2 | TRBV19 | TGTGCCAGTAGAACCGCTGACAGGCAATGGTATGGCTACACCTTC | CASRTADRQWYGYTF
- | TRBD1 | TRBJ2-7 | TRBV6-6 | TGTGCCAGCAGTTCACAGGGGGCACAGTACGAGCAGTACTTC | CASSSQGAQYEQYF
once | TRBD1 | TRBJ2-7 | TRBV30 | TGTGCCTATAAATCTATGCGACCTACCGGGACAGGGACCTACGAGCAGTACTTC | CAYKSMRPTGTGTYEQYF
medium-sized | TRBD1 | TRBJ1-1 | TRBV5-5 | TGTGCCAGCAGAGTGACTTGGGACAGGGTGAACACTGAAGCTTTCTTT | CASRVTWDRVNTEAFF
- | - | TRBJ2-5 | TRBV18 | TGTGCCAGCTCACCTACCCGGGTTCTAAGCAAAGAGACCCAGTACTTC | CASSPTRVLSKETQYF
once | - | TRBJ1-1 | TRBV7-9 | TGTGCCAGCAGCTCCACTTGGGGAGTTGAAGCTTTCTTT | CASSSTWGVEAFF
- | - | TRBJ2-5 | TRBV12-1 | TGTGCCAGCAGTTCCCGACTAGCCCCAGGTCTGGAGACCCAGTACTTC | CASSSRLAPGLETQYF
- | - | TRBJ1-1 | TRBV30 | TGTGCCTGGAGTGCTGGGCCCTACGGAGCTTTCTTT | CAWSAGPYGAFF
- | TRBD1 | TRBJ2-7 | TRBV28 | TGTGCCAGCAGTTTAGGACAGGGAAACTACGAGCAGTACTTC | CASSLGQGNYEQYF
- | TRBD1 | TRBJ2-6 | TRBV11-2 | TGTGCCAGCAGCGGACAGGGATTCTCTGGGGCCAACGTCCTGACTTTC | CASSGQGFSGANVLTF
- | TRBD1 | TRBJ2-5 | TRBV5-4 | TGTGCCAGCAGCTCAGGGGGCTGGGAGACCCAGTACTTC | CASSSGGWETQYF
once | TRBD1 | TRBJ2-3 | TRBV7-3 | TGTGCCAGCAGGGTCCCGGGACAGCCAGATACGCAGTATTTT | CASRVPGQPDTQYF
- | TRBD2 | TRBJ2-2 | TRBV12-5 | TGTGCTAGTGGTTTGCTGACTAGCAGACACACCGGGGAGCTGTTTTTT | CASGLLTSRHTGELFF
- | TRBD1 | TRBJ1-5 | TRBV4-1 | TGCGCCAGCAGCGCACCGGGACAGGGTTATCAGCCCCAGCATTTT | CASSAPGQGYQPQHF
once | - | TRBJ1-2 | TRBV25-1 | TGTGCCAGCAGTGACGGGTATGGCTACACCTTC | CASSDGYGYTF
- | - | TRBJ2-2 | TRBV14 | TGTGCCAGCAGCCAAACAGGGATCACCGGGGAGCTGTTTTTT | CASSQTGITGELFF
- | TRBD2 | TRBJ2-1 | TRBV12-5 | TGTGCTAGTGTTCTGATCATCCGGACTAGCGACTACAATGAGCAGTTCTTC | CASVLIIRTSDYNEQFF
- | TRBD1 | TRBJ1-1 | TRBV14 | TGTGCCAGCAGGATGACAGGGGCCGGTGAAGCTTTCTTT | CASRMTGAGEAFF